The 23 T cell receptor beta chains in this list originate from one sample, sequenced in a study of blood T cells in healthy people across ages. The second PCR ran roughly 7 to 11 cycles with a sample-barcoded 5' primer and J-beta primers. Each CDR3 protein is one row after TCRdb ran MiXCR on the 5' RACE reads. The sample yields about 840,000 distinct CDR3 sequences, 29% seen once. Separately, the same data were catalogued under a study of T cells of mothers and their children.

Sequences were obtained from blood. These receptors originate from a woman between 40 and 50 years old in good health.

This clonotype was observed many times. The chain carries TRBV7-8 and TRBJ2-5; 13 nucleotides match TRBD2. This CDR3 has 19 residues. The germline V gene encodes CDR1 SGHVS and CDR2 FQNEAQ. V lost 1 base to trimming and J lost 4 bases; unmatched junction nucleotides: 12. The DNA for the CDR3 is TGTGCCAGCAGCTTAGAAGTTGTTGTGACTAGCGGGGGGTCAGAGACCCAGTACTTC. Protein product: CASSLEVVVTSGGSETQYF.

V is TRBV7-9 and J is TRBJ1-1, with 8 positions matching TRBD1. The CDR3 extends over 13 amino acids. The germline V gene encodes CDR1 SEHNR and CDR2 FQNEAQ (reference sequence). J lost 10 bases, V lost 5 bases, and 9 bases had no gene match. Here the CDR3 reads CASSLNEQGGAFF. The CDR3 DNA sequence: TGTGCCAGCAGCCTCAATGAACAGGGGGGAGCTTTCTTT.

The gene calls are TRBV7-9 and TRBJ1-1, with D perhaps matching TRBD1 (5 bases). The CDR3 length is 12 residues. The germline CDR1 and CDR2 sequences are SEHNR and FQNEAQ (reference sequence). V shed 2 bases and J shed 10 bases, with 11 bases lying between them. The CDR3 reads CASSLLEGPAFF. The CDR3 DNA follows: TGTGCCAGCAGCTTACTGGAGGGGCCAGCTTTCTTT.

This clonotype was picked up a small number of times. The rearrangement links TRBV28 to TRBJ1-2, with D possibly being TRBD1 (5 bases). V dropped 7 bases and J dropped 8 bases, with 23 bases sitting between them. Germline CDR1 MDHEN, CDR2 SYDVKM. The CDR3 contains 15 residues. The DNA for the CDR3 is TGTGCCAGCATCGGAGGGGATGGGGTAGTCAGGGGCTACACCTTC. This gives the protein CASIGGDGVVRGYTF.

The genes are TRBV20-1 and TRBJ2-2; a possible D gene is TRBD1 (5 bases). The CDR3 is 15 amino acids. Trimming shortened V by 5 bases and J by 1 base, and 14 bases separated the two germline ends. CDR1 is DFQATT and CDR2 is SNEGSKA in the germline V gene (reference sequence). Written as DNA, the CDR3 is TGCAGTGCTGACCCGCCGACAGTGAACACCGGGGAGCTGTTTTTT. Translated, it gives CSADPPTVNTGELFF.

This clonotype showed up just a few times. This chain connects TRBV6-2 or TRBV6-3 to TRBJ1-5, with a weak D call TRBD1 (5 bases). Germline V gene lookup returns CDR1 MNHEY and CDR2 SVGEGT. V lost 5 bases to trimming and J lost 7 bases, with 15 bases between them. CDR3 size: 14 residues. CDR3 sequence: CASSTTGDRQPQHF. For the CDR3, the DNA is TGTGCCAGCAGTACCACGGGGGATAGGCAGCCCCAGCATTTT.

With regard to this clonotype: This may come from a read error, since a much larger clone is one base off. This chain links TRBV15 with TRBJ2-1; D possibly matches TRBD1 or TRBD2 (5 bases each). CDR3 length: 15 residues. CDR1 is LNHNV, CDR2 YYDKDF, per germline (reference sequence). Here the CDR3 reads CATSRVRGSYSEQFF. DNA for the CDR3: TGTGCCACCAGCAGAGTCCGGGGCTCCTACAGTGAGCAGTTCTTC.

J is TRBJ2-7 and V is TRBV28; perhaps TRBD1 as D (8 bases). Trimming took 10 bases from V and 7 from J, leaving 20 bases between them. The germline V gene encodes CDR1 MDHEN and CDR2 SYDVKM. The length of the CDR3 is 13 residues. DNA for the CDR3: TGTGCCAATATGGACAGGGTGGGGGGGGAGCAGTACTTC. This codes for CANMDRVGGEQYF.

The J gene is TRBJ2-1, the V gene TRBV5-1; possibly TRBD1 or TRBD2 for D (5 bases each). Germline loops: CDR1 SGHRS, CDR2 YFSETQ. The CDR3 loop spans 15 amino acids. Deletions cut 0 bases from V and 6 bases from J, with 13 bases between. Here the CDR3 DNA reads TGCGCCAGCAGCTTGGAGACGGGGCGGCGCAATGAGCAGTTCTTC. Its translation: CASSLETGRRNEQFF.

A few counts support this clonotype. The chain is built from TRBV6-2 or TRBV6-3 and TRBJ2-7, with D perhaps matching TRBD1 or TRBD2 (5 bases each). The V and J ends lost 7 bases and 3 bases respectively, with 19 bases between them. The germline gives CDR1 MNHEY, CDR2 SVGEGT. This CDR3 spans 15 amino acids. For the CDR3, the DNA is TGTGCCAGCATTAATACCGGGACCGCGAACTACGAGCAGTACTTC. It is translated as CASINTGTANYEQYF.

This clonotype was seen a few times. The chain couples TRBV21-1 to TRBJ1-2; TRBD1, the table's D call, was not compared with the DNA. TRBV21-1 is an annotated pseudogene. The CDR3 has 15 amino acids. The CDR3 DNA reads TGTGCCAGCAGCAAACTACGGACAGGGTACTATGGCTACACCTTC. This encodes CASSKLRTGYYGYTF.

The table lists this clonotype with a few counts. This chain connects TRBV29-1 to TRBJ2-1; the match to TRBD2 covers 7 bases. This CDR3 spans 15 amino acids. J lost 9 bases, V lost 6 bases, and 17 bases had no gene match. CDR1 is SQVTM and CDR2 is ANQGSEA in the germline V gene. CDR3 in DNA: TGCAGCGTCAACCCATGGGGGGGTTTGGGGAGTGAGCAGTTCTTC. This gives the protein CSVNPWGGLGSEQFF.

This clonotype was observed a few times. A much larger clone lies a single base off, so this may be a read error. The chain couples TRBV7-2 to TRBJ2-5; a possible D gene is TRBD1 (6 bases). The CDR3 covers 16 residues. Germline V gives CDR1 SGHTA, CDR2 FQGNSA. The CDR3 DNA sequence: TGTGCCGGCAGCCAAAACGGACAGTCAGTTCAAGAGACCCAGTACTTC. Its protein is CAGSQNGQSVQETQYF. The full variable domain, in which reference TRBV7-2 and TRBJ2-5 provide the parts outside the CDR3, is GAGVSQSPSNKVTEKGKDVELRCDPISGHTALYWYRQSLGQGLEFLIYFQGNSAPDKSGLPSDRFSAERTGGSVSTLTIQRTQQEDSAVYLCAGSQNGQSVQETQYFGPGTRLLVL.

V and J are TRBV7-2 and TRBJ2-5; 13 bases are a match to TRBD2. The J call may be wrong; the DNA end is better matched by TRBJ2-7. From germline, CDR1 is SGHTA and CDR2 FQGNSA. This CDR3 has 15 residues. The CDR3 loop is CASSSTSGRPYEQYF. The CDR3 coding sequence is TGTGCCAGCAGCTCGACTAGCGGGAGGCCCTACGAGCAGTACTTC.

The chain has TRBV2 and TRBJ1-1, with 9 bases aligning to TRBD1. The CDR3 has 13 residues. Looked up from germline, CDR1 is SNHLY and CDR2 is FYNNEI. The trim removed 6 bases at V and 8 bases at J, leaving 7 bases unmatched. The CDR3, as DNA: TGTGCCAGCAGCCAAGCCGGGACAGGGGAAGCTTTCTTT. Translation: CASSQAGTGEAFF. Filled out from reference TRBV2 and TRBJ1-1, the complete variable domain reads EPEVTQTPSHQVTQMGQEVILRCVPISNHLYFYWYRQILGQKVEFLVSFYNNEISEKSEIFDDQFSVERPDGSNFTLKIRSTKLEDSAMYFCASSQAGTGEAFFGQGTRLTVV.

The chain has TRBV5-1 and TRBJ1-2; D may be TRBD1 (5 bases). This CDR3 is 18 amino acids long. CDR1 is SGHRS and CDR2 is YFSETQ in the germline V gene. Trimming shortened V by 5 bases and J by 4 bases, and 27 bases separated the two germline ends. Here the CDR3 DNA reads TGCGCCAGCAGTCATCGATATCGGGACGGGGGAACCTCCTATGGCTACACCTTC. Translating gives CASSHRYRDGGTSYGYTF.

The J gene is TRBJ2-5, the V gene TRBV7-2; 10 bases line up with TRBD2. The germline CDR1 and CDR2 sequences are SGHTA and FQGNSA. The CDR3 is made up of 15 amino acids. With 4 bases clipped from V and 3 bases from J, the junction kept 5 bases outside the gene matches. The CDR3 DNA sequence: TGTGCCAGCAGCTCCCGGACTAGCGGAGAAGAGACCCAGTACTTC. This sequence encodes CASSSRTSGEETQYF.

V usage is TRBV20-1 and J usage is TRBJ1-1, with 9 bases aligning to TRBD1. Trimming cost V 1 base and J 7 bases; bases outside gene matches: 7. The CDR3 runs 14 residues. Germline loops: CDR1 DFQATT, CDR2 SNEGSKA (reference sequence). The DNA of the CDR3 is TGCAGTGCTAGAGTAACAGGGGGCGCGGTTGAAGCTTTCTTT. Translated, it gives CSARVTGGAVEAFF.

Concerning this clonotype itself: A single base separates this from a much larger clone, so it may be a read error. The V and J genes are TRBV7-8 and TRBJ2-7; 7 bases are shared with TRBD2. The CDR3 runs to 16 residues. Per germline, CDR1 SGHVS and CDR2 FQNEAQ. Here the CDR3 DNA reads TGTGCCAGCAGCCCCCGCGGGAGTTGGAGTTCCTGCGAGCAGTACTTC. This gives the protein CASSPRGSWSSCEQYF.

As for this clonotype: No DNA is shown, since the ends of the CDR3 on it are uncertain; the CDR3 is the one TCRdb lists. This chain connects TRBV7-5 to TRBJ2-6; the D call of TRBD1 is as the table states it, not checked on the DNA. TRBV7-5 corresponds to a pseudogene. The CDR3 spans 20 amino acids, including both terminal residues. The CDR3 sequence is CISVSEAPPSILSGANVLTF.

The table lists this clonotype with a count of one. The chain couples TRBV7-2 to TRBJ1-1; D perhaps matches TRBD1 (6 bases). Trimming removed 1 base at V and 2 bases at J, with 11 bases between. CDR3 length: 15 residues. Germline CDR1 reads SGHTA; CDR2 reads FQGNSA. In DNA, the CDR3 is TGTGCCAGCAGCTTAGGGTCAGGGGTTAACACTGAAGCTTTCTTT. Protein product: CASSLGSGVNTEAFF.

About this clonotype: A much bigger clone sits one base away, suggesting this may be a read error. V is TRBV7-2 and J is TRBJ2-7; TRBD2 might be the D (5 bases). CDR1 SGHTA and CDR2 FQGNSA come from the germline V gene. The CDR3 contains 16 residues. CDR3 protein: CAGSLLVGDGAYEQYF. CDR3 coding DNA: TGTGCCGGCAGCTTGCTCGTTGGAGACGGGGCCTACGAGCAGTACTTC.

This chain links TRBV11-3 with TRBJ2-5; D is perhaps TRBD1 (5 bases). The germline V gene has CDR1 SGHNT and CDR2 YENEEA. This CDR3 region has 15 residues. V gave up 1 base and J gave up 5 bases, with 14 bases separating them. The CDR3 DNA is TGTGCCAGCAGCTTAGGACGACAGCCTCTCGAGACCCAGTACTTC. This sequence encodes CASSLGRQPLETQYF.